The 32 T cell receptor beta chains in this list originate from one sample, sequenced in a study of T-cell memory formation after mild COVID-19. TCRdb re-derived calls from the 5' RACE reads in MiXCR, one entry per CDR3 protein. Among approximately 150,000 distinct CDR3 sequences listed, 6% to 6.5% were seen once. The sample was PBMCs or a T cell subset sorted from them (not recorded which). These receptors were taken from an adult woman who had mild COVID-19 (a few samples of this study predate the infection). Cell type and time point are not known.

This chain links TRBV4-3 with TRBJ1-3; D uncertain. CDR3 length: 16 amino acids. Germline CDR1 is LGHNA and CDR2 is YSLEER. With 2 bases removed from V and 0 bases from J, the gap between germline ends came to 11 bases. CDR3 bases: TGCGCCAGCAGCCAACTCCACCAGAGCTCTGGAAACACCATATATTTT. Its translation: CASSQLHQSSGNTIYF.

This clonotype was recorded a few times. The J gene is TRBJ1-2, the V gene TRBV7-2; tentative D call: TRBD1 (5 bases). V was pared by 2 bases and J by 8 bases, with 15 bases between. This CDR3 is 14 amino acids long. Germline-derived CDR1 and CDR2 are SGHTA and FQGNSA. CDR3 DNA sequence: TGTGCCAGCAGCTTAAGGGGCCAGACGGGAGGCTACACCTTC. This translates into CASSLRGQTGGYTF.

This clonotype was found a few times. V is TRBV29-1 and J is TRBJ1-2, with 10 bases aligning to TRBD1. J lost 8 bases, V lost 7 bases, and 7 bases had no gene match. Looked up from germline, CDR1 is SQVTM and CDR2 is ANQGSEA. The CDR3 is made up of 12 amino acids. The CDR3 DNA is TGCAGCGGAAGACAGGGGGCCGGGGGCTACACCTTC. This gives the protein CSGRQGAGGYTF.

The chain uses TRBV11-3 and TRBJ2-3, with D unclear. Per the germline V gene, CDR1 is SGHNT and CDR2 is YENEEA. V was cut by 0 bases and J by 3 bases, with 7 bases left in between. This CDR3 is 14 amino acids long. The CDR3, as DNA: TGTGCCAGCAGCTTAGATCTGATAACAGATACGCAGTATTTT. It is translated as CASSLDLITDTQYF. Supplemented by reference TRBV11-3 and TRBJ2-3, the full variable domain reads EAGVVQSPRYKIIEKKQPVAFWCNPISGHNTLYWYLQNLGQGPELLIRYENEEAVDDSQLPKDRFSAERLKGVDSTLKIQPAELGDSAVYLCASSLDLITDTQYFGPGTRLTVL.

The table lists this clonotype with many counts. The chain uses TRBV7-2 and TRBJ2-2, with TRBD2 identical over 10 bases. This CDR3 contains 16 residues. The trim removed 3 bases at V and 7 bases at J, leaving 8 bases unmatched. Germline CDR1 is SGHTA and CDR2 is FQGNSA. CDR3 loop: CASSFFKLAGVGELFF. The CDR3 DNA reads as TGTGCCAGCAGCTTTTTCAAGCTAGCGGGGGTCGGGGAGCTGTTTTTT.

This clonotype has at least ten counts. The V call is TRBV10-3, the J call TRBJ2-2; a weak D match, TRBD2 (7 bases). Germline V lookup: CDR1 ENHRY, CDR2 SYGVKD. The CDR3 spans 15 residues. Between the trimmed V and J ends, which lost 4 bases and 4 bases, there was a span of 13 bases. CDR3 coding DNA: TGTGCCATCAGTGCGCGGGGGCCCCCCACCGGGGAGCTGTTTTTT. Translation: CAISARGPPTGELFF.

Many counts were recorded for this clonotype. The rearrangement links TRBV20-1 to TRBJ1-1; D possibly corresponds to TRBD1 (6 bases). This CDR3 has 15 amino acids. Germline lookup yields CDR1 DFQATT and CDR2 SNEGSKA (reference sequence). The V and J ends lost 3 bases and 0 bases respectively, with 14 bases between them. The CDR3 nucleotides are TGCAGTGCTAGTCAGGTCGGGGGGCTGAACACTGAAGCTTTCTTT. The encoded protein is CSASQVGGLNTEAFF.

This clonotype was detected many times. The chain has TRBV5-1 and TRBJ2-3; weak D call: TRBD1 (6 bases). The CDR3 runs to 14 residues. Germline CDR1 is SGHRS and CDR2 is YFSETQ. V lost 7 bases to trimming and J lost 3 bases, with 15 bases between them. Here the CDR3 reads CASFDGQKTDTQYF. The CDR3, as DNA: TGCGCCAGCTTCGACGGACAGAAAACAGATACGCAGTATTTT.

This clonotype appeared many times. The rearrangement uses TRBV11-2 and TRBJ2-7, with D hard to call. Germline CDR1 SGHAT, CDR2 FQNNGV. This CDR3 comprises 15 residues. V lost 5 bases and J 3 bases, leaving 17 bases between the germline ends. The CDR3 loop reads CASSVLSSTFYEQYF. CDR3 bases: TGTGCCAGCAGCGTACTGAGCTCGACTTTCTACGAGCAGTACTTC. The full variable domain, in which reference TRBV11-2 and TRBJ2-7 provide the parts outside the CDR3, is EAGVAQSPRYKIIEKRQSVAFWCNPISGHATLYWYQQILGQGPKLLIQFQNNGVVDDSQLPKDRFSAERLKGVDSTLKIQPAKLEDSAVYLCASSVLSSTFYEQYFGPGTRLTVT.

The genes are TRBV12-3 or TRBV12-4 and TRBJ1-5, with unresolved D. V shed 7 bases and J shed 4 bases, with 8 bases lying between them. The CDR3 sequence is 12 residues long. For the CDR3, the DNA is TGTGCCAGCACTCAGCTAAATCAGCCCCAGCATTTT. This codes for CASTQLNQPQHF.

This clonotype showed up many times. V and J are TRBV20-1 and TRBJ1-5; maybe TRBD1 (6 bases). Germline V gene lookup returns CDR1 DFQATT and CDR2 SNEGSKA (reference sequence). The CDR3 sequence is 15 residues long. Trimming stripped 5 bases from V and 2 bases from J, with 16 bases between. The CDR3 loop is CSASARGNGNQPQHF. The CDR3 DNA reads TGCAGTGCTTCTGCTAGGGGGAACGGCAATCAGCCCCAGCATTTT.

This clonotype was seen many times. This chain connects TRBV24-1 to TRBJ1-1; the match to TRBD1 covers 8 bases. V trimming: 5 bases; J trimming: 3 bases; junction bases outside the gene matches: 4. Germline-derived CDR1 and CDR2 are KGHDR and SFDVKD. The CDR3 has 14 amino acids. Written as DNA, the CDR3 is TGTGCCACCAGTGCCCTGGACAGGGACACTGAAGCTTTCTTT. The encoded protein is CATSALDRDTEAFF.

This clonotype came up many times. CDR3: CASAPGTPGQGREQYF. CDR3 nucleotides: TGTGCCAGCGCGCCGGGAACCCCGGGACAGGGTAGGGAGCAGTACTTC. This chain joins TRBV6-5 and TRBJ2-7; the match to TRBD1 covers 9 bases. Germline CDR1 is MNHEY and CDR2 is SVGAGI. The CDR3 sequence is 16 residues long. The V gene end was trimmed by 8 bases and the J gene end by 7 bases; junction bases not matched to a gene: 18.

This clonotype was found a few times. The chain recombines TRBV12-3 or TRBV12-4 with TRBJ2-5; TRBD2 is a possible D gene (7 bases). This CDR3 is 15 amino acids long. Trimming removed 3 bases at V and 4 bases at J, with 15 bases between. CDR3 protein: CASSFGGGQGETQYF. The CDR3 DNA follows: TGTGCCAGCAGTTTTGGGGGGGGCCAGGGAGAGACCCAGTACTTC.

This clonotype was counted at least ten times. The chain recombines TRBV25-1 with TRBJ2-1; D remains ambiguous. Germline CDR1 MGHDK, CDR2 SYGVNS. V was pared by 3 bases and J by 6 bases, with 21 bases between. This CDR3 contains 17 residues. CDR3 loop: CASSDTSLPLSFNEQFF. In DNA form, the CDR3 reads TGTGCCAGCAGTGATACGAGCCTCCCTCTTTCGTTCAATGAGCAGTTCTTC.

The sample holds a few counts of this clonotype. The gene calls are TRBV4-1 and TRBJ2-3; 12 positions match TRBD1. The CDR3 length is 19 residues. Germline CDR1 is MGHRA and CDR2 is YSYEKL. Unmatched junction bases numbered 12, after V lost 0 bases and J lost 5 bases. Written as DNA, the CDR3 is TGCGCCAGCAGCCAAGAGGGGGGACAGGGGGCTATTGGTCAAGATACGCAGTATTTT. Its translation is CASSQEGGQGAIGQDTQYF.

This rearrangement joins TRBV20-1 to TRBJ1-2; 11 positions match TRBD1. The V gene's germline CDR1 is DFQATT and CDR2 SNEGSKA (reference sequence). J was trimmed by 2 bases and V by 3 bases; bases with no gene match: 2. This CDR3 comprises 14 residues. As DNA, the CDR3 is TGCAGTGCTAGGGGACAGGGGGGGAACTATGGCTACACCTTC. It encodes CSARGQGGNYGYTF.

This clonotype showed up many times. The J gene is TRBJ2-7, the V gene TRBV20-1; TRBD2 agrees at 8 bases. The CDR3 runs to 15 residues. The junction had 5 bases not matched to a gene; V was cut back by 0 bases and J by 1 base. CDR1 is DFQATT and CDR2 is SNEGSKA in the germline V gene (reference sequence). The CDR3: CSARDPTSGSYEQYF. CDR3 nucleotide sequence: TGCAGTGCTAGAGATCCAACTAGCGGTTCCTACGAGCAGTACTTC.

The sample holds a few counts of this clonotype. The chain carries TRBV12-3 or TRBV12-4 and TRBJ2-1; 9 bases are shared with TRBD2. The J segment lost 4 bases and the V segment lost 7 bases, leaving 14 bases of the junction unmatched. The CDR3 runs 17 residues. This CDR3 reads CASKSDGAGGRYNEQFF. The CDR3 DNA sequence: TGTGCCAGCAAATCGGATGGGGCGGGGGGGAGATACAATGAGCAGTTCTTC.

This clonotype was recorded at least ten times. The chain has TRBV5-1 and TRBJ2-7; D not certain. There are 15 residues in the CDR3. Germline CDR1 is SGHRS and CDR2 is YFSETQ. Trimming took 5 bases from V and 1 from J, leaving 16 bases between them. CDR3: CASSLGHGFSYEQYF. For the CDR3, the DNA is TGCGCCAGCAGTCTAGGTCACGGGTTTTCCTACGAGCAGTACTTC.

The V gene is TRBV11-3, the J gene TRBJ2-1; D gene uncertain. The length of the CDR3 is 12 residues. Trimming took 3 bases from V and 12 from J, leaving 12 bases between them. Germline V lookup: CDR1 SGHNT, CDR2 YENEEA. The CDR3 sequence: CASSFIGLWQFF. In nucleotides, the CDR3 is TGTGCCAGCAGCTTCATCGGGTTATGGCAGTTCTTC.

This clonotype was seen many times. The J gene is TRBJ2-1, the V gene TRBV5-6; tentative D call: TRBD1 (6 bases). CDR1 and CDR2 (germline): SGHDT, YYEEEE. V was shortened by 4 bases and J by 10 bases, with 12 bases between the two germline ends. This CDR3 has 12 residues. The CDR3 DNA reads as TGTGCCAGCAGCGGATACAGGGACGAGCAGTTCTTC. It is translated as CASSGYRDEQFF.

This clonotype showed up many times. V is TRBV18 and J is TRBJ2-3; D possibly matches TRBD1 or TRBD2 (5 bases each). CDR1 is KGHSH and CDR2 is LQKENI in the germline V gene. The CDR3 contains 17 residues. Between the trimmed V and J ends, which lost 3 bases and 0 bases, there was a span of 16 bases. CDR3 nucleotide sequence: TGTGCCAGCTCACCGCTGGGGGAGTCCCCTAGCACAGATACGCAGTATTTT. It yields the protein CASSPLGESPSTDTQYF. The full variable domain, its missing parts supplied by reference TRBV18 and TRBJ2-3, is NAGVMQNPRHLVRRRGQEARLRCSPMKGHSHVYWYRQLPEEGLKFMVYLQKENIIDESGMPKERFSAEFPKEGPSILRIQQVVRGDSAAYFCASSPLGESPSTDTQYFGPGTRLTVL.

This clonotype was seen a few times. The chain combines TRBV29-1 with TRBJ2-7; D may be TRBD1 or TRBD2 (5 bases each). The germline gives CDR1 SQVTM, CDR2 ANQGSEA. The CDR3 runs 12 residues. Trimming took off 5 bases at V and 2 bases at J, with 10 bases between the two ends. The CDR3 reads CSVLEGTYEQYF. The CDR3 DNA is TGCAGCGTTCTTGAGGGGACCTACGAGCAGTACTTC.

The rearrangement joins TRBV5-5 to TRBJ1-2; 7 bases are a match to TRBD1. From germline, CDR1 is SGHKS and CDR2 YYEKEE (reference sequence). V lost 5 bases and J lost 3; bases outside the gene matches: 7. This CDR3 has 14 residues. CDR3 residues: CASRQTGDDYGYTF. Here the CDR3 DNA reads TGTGCCAGCAGACAAACAGGGGACGACTATGGCTACACCTTC.

The V and J genes are TRBV4-3 and TRBJ1-1; the D is unclear. Per germline, CDR1 LGHNA and CDR2 YSLEER. The CDR3 is 15 residues long. With 1 base removed from V and 0 bases from J, the gap between germline ends came to 9 bases. CDR3 DNA: TGCGCCAGCAGCCAAGTAGGAGGTTTGAACACTGAAGCTTTCTTT. Encoded protein: CASSQVGGLNTEAFF.

There are many counts of this clonotype. V is TRBV12-3 or TRBV12-4 and J is TRBJ1-2, with D perhaps TRBD1 (5 bases). V was trimmed by 3 bases and J by 2 bases, leaving 10 bases between them. CDR3 length: 14 amino acids. The CDR3 coding sequence is TGTGCCAGCAGTTTGATGACAGAAAACTATGGCTACACCTTC. It codes for CASSLMTENYGYTF.

This clonotype was seen repeatedly, ten times or more. This chain links TRBV9 with TRBJ2-5; unclear D gene. V dropped 3 bases and J dropped 4 bases, with 7 bases sitting between them. The germline V gene has CDR1 SGDLS and CDR2 YYNGEE. The CDR3 is 12 residues long. CDR3 bases: TGTGCCAGCAGCGGAGTAGGAGAGACCCAGTACTTC. It yields the protein CASSGVGETQYF.

This clonotype was seen more than once but under ten times. The chain has TRBV27 and TRBJ2-7, with D tentatively TRBD2 (5 bases). Trimming removed 3 bases at V and 6 bases at J, with 12 bases between. Germline CDR1 is MNHEY and CDR2 is SMNVEV (reference sequence). This CDR3 comprises 13 residues. The CDR3 sequence is CASSFELRGEQYF. As DNA, the CDR3 is TGTGCCAGCAGTTTCGAACTCCGGGGCGAGCAGTACTTC.

This clonotype was picked up a small number of times. The rearrangement joins TRBV7-2 to TRBJ1-2, with TRBD1 matching 8 bases. The CDR3 runs 13 residues. The germline CDR1 and CDR2 sequences are SGHTA and FQGNSA. The J segment lost 8 bases and the V segment lost 3 bases, leaving 5 bases of the junction unmatched. The CDR3 DNA sequence: TGTGCCAGCAGCTTTCAGGGGGCGCAGGGCTACACCTTC. Its translation: CASSFQGAQGYTF.

This clonotype has more than one count but fewer than ten. This chain joins TRBV24-1 and TRBJ2-1; no reliable D call. The CDR3 contains 13 residues. Germline CDR1 KGHDR, CDR2 SFDVKD. V dropped 4 bases and J dropped 9 bases, with 12 bases sitting between them. The chain's CDR3 is CATSDRAVGEQFF. DNA for the CDR3: TGTGCCACCAGTGACCGGGCCGTCGGTGAGCAGTTCTTC.

At least ten counts were recorded for this clonotype. The J gene is TRBJ2-7, the V gene TRBV7-2; the match to TRBD1 covers 7 bases. This CDR3 has 14 residues. V lost 4 bases and J lost 1; bases outside the gene matches: 4. Germline CDR1 SGHTA, CDR2 FQGNSA. This chain's CDR3 is CASSSRQGSYEQYF. The CDR3 nucleotides read TGTGCCAGCAGCTCCCGACAGGGTTCCTACGAGCAGTACTTC. The whole variable domain, filled in from reference TRBV7-2 and TRBJ2-7, reads GAGVSQSPSNKVTEKGKDVELRCDPISGHTALYWYRQSLGQGLEFLIYFQGNSAPDKSGLPSDRFSAERTGGSVSTLTIQRTQQEDSAVYLCASSSRQGSYEQYFGPGTRLTVT.